What follows are 19 T cell receptor beta chains derived from one specimen sequenced in a study of response to subunit inactivated influenza vaccine. A single record per CDR3 protein comes from TCRdb applying MiXCR to the RT-PCR reads. Among 450,000 to 550,000 distinct CDR3 sequences listed, roughly 27% were seen once. The sequenced sample was CD4+ T cells sorted from PBMCs, obtained roughly 5 days after vaccination. These receptor sequences come from a man aged 45-65 years who received an inactivated influenza vaccine.

The rearrangement joins TRBV12-3 or TRBV12-4 to TRBJ2-3; TRBD2 matches 7 bases. J was trimmed by 4 bases and V by 4 bases; bases with no gene match: 17. This CDR3 has 18 amino acids. The CDR3 loop is CASSSPLGIAGSPDTQYF. CDR3 bases: TGTGCCAGCAGTTCGCCATTGGGGATAGCGGGTTCGCCAGATACGCAGTATTTT.

This rearrangement joins TRBV30 to TRBJ2-1; 9 bases are shared with TRBD2. This CDR3 contains 15 residues. J lost 4 bases, V lost 0 bases, and 4 bases had no gene match. Germline V gene sequence: CDR1 GTSNPN, CDR2 SVGIG (reference sequence). This chain's CDR3 is CAWSVLAGFYNEQFF. CDR3 bases: TGTGCCTGGAGTGTACTAGCGGGCTTTTACAATGAGCAGTTCTTC.

This clonotype was observed at least ten times. The genes are TRBV7-2 and TRBJ1-6; 7 bases align to TRBD1. Unmatched junction bases numbered 8, after V lost 5 bases and J lost 10 bases. From germline, CDR1 is SGHTA and CDR2 FQGNSA. The length of the CDR3 is 14 residues. The CDR3 here is CASSRQGRRSPLHF. CDR3 DNA: TGTGCCAGCAGCCGACAGGGTCGCCGGTCACCCCTCCACTTT. The full variable domain, with the rest looked up from reference TRBV7-2 and TRBJ1-6, is GAGVSQSPSNKVTEKGKDVELRCDPISGHTALYWYRQSLGQGLEFLIYFQGNSAPDKSGLPSDRFSAERTGGSVSTLTIQRTQQEDSAVYLCASSRQGRRSPLHFGNGTRLTVT.

The chain joins TRBV2 to TRBJ2-5; 9 bases line up with TRBD2. Germline trimming cut 6 bases from V and 5 bases from J; bases unmatched to any gene: 16. Per germline, CDR1 SNHLY and CDR2 FYNNEI. The length of the CDR3 is 17 residues. The CDR3 is CASREQSGRRIRETQYF. CDR3 bases: TGTGCCAGCAGGGAACAGAGCGGGAGGAGGATAAGGGAGACCCAGTACTTC.

In its sample, this clonotype was seen a few times. The chain couples TRBV20-1 to TRBJ2-1; D is unresolved. The germline V and J ends were trimmed by 3 bases and 8 bases, with 14 bases remaining between them. The germline V gene encodes CDR1 DFQATT and CDR2 SNEGSKA (reference sequence). The CDR3 extends over 13 amino acids. The CDR3 region is CSASKVRGDEQFF. The CDR3 nucleotides are TGCAGTGCTAGTAAGGTGAGAGGTGATGAGCAGTTCTTC.

This clonotype was found a few times. V usage is TRBV10-2 and J usage is TRBJ1-2, with TRBD1 as a possible D gene (5 bases). CDR3 size: 13 residues. Germline values: CDR1 WSHSY, CDR2 SAAADI. V shed 4 bases and J shed 2 bases, with 8 bases lying between them. The CDR3 sequence: CASSAGENYGYTF. The DNA for the CDR3 is TGCGCCAGCAGTGCGGGGGAGAACTATGGCTACACCTTC.

V gene TRBV7-9 combines with J gene TRBJ2-7, with D perhaps TRBD2 (5 bases). Trimming stripped 2 bases from V and 7 bases from J, with 12 bases between. This CDR3 comprises 13 residues. In germline, CDR1 is SEHNR, CDR2 FQNEAQ (reference sequence). The CDR3 is CASSLPGFREQYF. CDR3 sequence (DNA): TGTGCCAGCAGCTTACCGGGATTTAGGGAGCAGTACTTC. Filled out from reference TRBV7-9 and TRBJ2-7, the complete variable domain reads DTGVSQNPRHKITKRGQNVTFRCDPISEHNRLYWYRQTLGQGPEFLTYFQNEAQLEKSRLLSDRFSAERPKGSFSTLEIQRTEQGDSAMYLCASSLPGFREQYFGPGTRLTVT.

This rearrangement joins TRBV7-2 to TRBJ2-7, with TRBD1 as a possible D gene (5 bases). The germline gives CDR1 SGHTA, CDR2 FQGNSA. V was clipped by 2 bases and J by 3 bases, with 8 bases between them. CDR3 length equals 13 residues. The CDR3 sequence is CASSLLQVYEQYF. CDR3 sequence (DNA): TGTGCCAGCAGCTTACTACAGGTCTACGAGCAGTACTTC.

The V and J genes are TRBV7-2 and TRBJ1-2; D not resolved. Deletions cut 0 bases from V and 4 bases from J, with 12 bases between. CDR1 and CDR2 (germline): SGHTA, FQGNSA. The CDR3 consists of 15 residues. Written as DNA, the CDR3 is TGTGCCAGCAGCTTAGCACTCCAGGCAGGCTATGGCTACACCTTC. Amino acid sequence: CASSLALQAGYGYTF.

This clonotype was counted ten times or more. The chain combines TRBV4-3 with TRBJ2-7, with TRBD2 matching over 8 bases. CDR3 length: 16 amino acids. Germline V gene data show CDR1 as LGHNA and CDR2 as YSLEER. Trimming at V came to 0 bases and at J to 1 base, leaving 5 bases not matched to a gene. CDR3 coding DNA: TGCGCCAGCAGCCAAGACGGGACTAGGTCTTCCTACGAGCAGTACTTC. Its translation: CASSQDGTRSSYEQYF.

This clonotype was counted only a few times. This chain connects TRBV5-5 to TRBJ2-5; the D gene is possibly TRBD2 (5 bases). Trimming shortened V by 5 bases and J by 1 base, and 21 bases separated the two germline ends. Germline CDR1 reads SGHKS; CDR2 reads YYEKEE (reference sequence). CDR3 size: 17 residues. This CDR3 reads CASSLTLGSRAQETQYF. As DNA, the CDR3 is TGTGCCAGCAGTCTCACACTGGGGAGTAGGGCCCAAGAGACCCAGTACTTC.

The chain has TRBV12-3 or TRBV12-4 and TRBJ1-2; 8 nucleotides agree with TRBD1. The CDR3 has 17 amino acids. Trimming cost V 1 base and J 3 bases; bases outside gene matches: 10. The CDR3 region has the DNA TGTGCCAGCAGTTTAGATTTCGGGGCAGGGGGCGACTATGGCTACACCTTC. Translation: CASSLDFGAGGDYGYTF.

There are a few counts of this clonotype. This chain links TRBV20-1 with TRBJ1-1, with a tentative D call TRBD1 (5 bases). Deletions cut 6 bases from V and 6 bases from J, with 29 bases between. Germline V gives CDR1 DFQATT, CDR2 SNEGSKA (reference sequence). The CDR3 sequence is 17 residues long. CDR3 residues: CSAREGVRVRMIAEAFF. The DNA for the CDR3 is TGCAGTGCCAGGGAAGGGGTCCGGGTAAGGATGATAGCTGAAGCTTTCTTT.

V usage is TRBV6-5 and J usage is TRBJ2-1; no definite D call. There are 15 residues in the CDR3. V was trimmed by 0 bases and J by 4 bases, leaving 10 bases between them. The germline gives CDR1 MNHEY, CDR2 SVGAGI. The CDR3 DNA reads TGTGCCAGCAGTTACTCGTCCCACGGGTACAATGAGCAGTTCTTC. It specifies CASSYSSHGYNEQFF.

DNA of the CDR3: TGCGCCAGCAGCTTGGCCTTAGCGGGAGCGGCCAGGAACATTCAGTACTTC. Amino acids: CASSLALAGAARNIQYF. This chain joins TRBV5-1 and TRBJ2-4; TRBD2 aligns across 9 bases. Germline assignment: CDR1 SGHRS and CDR2 YFSETQ. This CDR3 comprises 17 residues. V lost 0 bases and J lost 7; bases outside the gene matches: 11.

The J gene is TRBJ2-7, the V gene TRBV20-1, with a tentative D call TRBD2 (6 bases). Germline V gene lookup returns CDR1 DFQATT and CDR2 SNEGSKA (reference sequence). Deletions cut 3 bases from V and 7 bases from J, with 10 bases between. The CDR3 is made up of 11 amino acids. The CDR3 reads CSARGRGEQYF. The CDR3 nucleotides are TGCAGTGCTAGGGGCCGGGGGGAGCAGTACTTC.

There are many counts of this clonotype. The chain couples TRBV7-2 to TRBJ2-1; unclear D gene. V was pared by 1 base and J by 4 bases, with 5 bases between. This CDR3 contains 13 residues. Germline V gives CDR1 SGHTA, CDR2 FQGNSA. The CDR3 DNA reads as TGTGCCAGCAGCTTAGATTTGTACAATGAGCAGTTCTTC. Protein product: CASSLDLYNEQFF. Supplemented by reference TRBV7-2 and TRBJ2-1, the full variable domain reads GAGVSQSPSNKVTEKGKDVELRCDPISGHTALYWYRQSLGQGLEFLIYFQGNSAPDKSGLPSDRFSAERTGGSVSTLTIQRTQQEDSAVYLCASSLDLYNEQFFGPGTRLTVL.

This clonotype was detected only once. The V and J genes are TRBV29-1 and TRBJ2-3; TRBD1 is a possible D gene (5 bases). Trimming cost V 6 bases and J 6 bases, with 19 bases left between them. From germline, CDR1 is SQVTM and CDR2 ANQGSEA. The CDR3 covers 14 residues. CDR3 sequence (DNA): TGCAGCGTCGGAAAGCAGGGAAGCGCTGATACGCAGTATTTT. Amino acid sequence: CSVGKQGSADTQYF.

The chain combines TRBV15 with TRBJ2-7; D gene unclear. The ends were cut back, 0 bases at V and 2 bases at J, with 8 bases in the middle. The CDR3 has 14 residues. Germline lookup yields CDR1 LNHNV and CDR2 YYDKDF (reference sequence). CDR3 DNA: TGTGCCACCAGCAGAGATCCCCTAGCCTACGAGCAGTACTTC. Protein product: CATSRDPLAYEQYF.